Presented here are 25 T cell receptor beta chains from one specimen sequenced in a study of blood T cell repertoires in COVID-19. Profiled with immunoSEQ multiplex PCR; TCRdb holds only in-frame clones, not every one. This sample has roughly 250,000 clones; about nine tenths occur once, and the top ten carry about 0.79%. Input material: peripheral blood. The receptors were sampled from a man aged 25 to 40 with COVID-19, enrolled during active disease.

V is TRBV9 and J is TRBJ2-3; the D gene is possibly TRBD2 (6 bases). The CDR3 extends over 14 amino acids. V was trimmed by 3 bases and J by 4 bases, leaving 12 bases between them. Germline assignment: CDR1 SGDLS and CDR2 YYNGEE. This CDR3 reads CASSATSSPDTQYF. In DNA, the CDR3 is TGTGCCAGCAGCGCAACTAGCTCCCCAGATACGCAGTATTTT.

CDR3 amino acids: CASSIARGGTGANVLTF. The CDR3, as DNA: TGTGCCAGTAGTATTGCGCGGGGGGGTACTGGGGCCAACGTCCTGACTTTC. J is TRBJ2-6 and V is TRBV19; 9 bases are shared with TRBD2. The CDR3 loop spans 17 amino acids. V lost 3 bases and J lost 2; bases outside the gene matches: 5. The germline V gene has CDR1 LNHDA and CDR2 SQIVND (reference sequence).

In its sample, this clone was seen once. The chain combines TRBV10-2 with TRBJ2-1; D is perhaps TRBD2 (8 bases). V dropped 7 bases and J dropped 0 bases, with 16 bases sitting between them. Germline assignment: CDR1 WSHSY and CDR2 SAAADI. The CDR3 spans 16 residues. The CDR3 here is CASTHSGDSSYNEQFF. The DNA for the CDR3 is TGCGCCAGCACTCATAGCGGGGACAGCTCCTACAATGAGCAGTTCTTC.

The V and J genes are TRBV5-6 and TRBJ1-6; 7 bases are a match to TRBD1. The J segment lost 6 bases and the V segment lost 2 bases, leaving 5 bases of the junction unmatched. CDR3 length: 15 amino acids. Germline lookup yields CDR1 SGHDT and CDR2 YYEEEE. This CDR3 reads CASSFLGTANSPLHF. The CDR3 coding sequence is TGTGCCAGCAGCTTTTTAGGGACAGCTAATTCACCCCTCCACTTT.

The gene calls are TRBV9 and TRBJ1-1; 9 bases align to TRBD1. The CDR3 extends over 15 amino acids. In germline, CDR1 is SGDLS, CDR2 YYNGEE. V was pared by 0 bases and J by 4 bases, with 4 bases of the junction left unmatched. The CDR3 is CASSVVTGGATEAFF. The CDR3 nucleotides are TGTGCCAGCAGCGTAGTGACAGGGGGAGCCACTGAAGCTTTCTTT. Full variable domain (remainder filled in from reference TRBV9 and TRBJ1-1): DSGVTQTPKHLITATGQRVTLRCSPRSGDLSVYWYQQSLDQGLQFLIQYYNGEERAKGNILERFSAQQFPDLHSELNLSSLELGDSALYFCASSVVTGGATEAFFGQGTRLTVV.

The CDR3 region is CASSHQGGDGNQPQHF. The CDR3 DNA reads TGTGCCAGCAGCCATCAAGGGGGGGATGGCAATCAGCCCCAGCATTTT. V and J are TRBV3-1 (or the pseudogene TRBV3-2) and TRBJ1-5; D perhaps matches TRBD1 (6 bases). Germline assignment: CDR1 LGHDT and CDR2 YNNKEL (reference sequence). With 3 bases removed from V and 2 bases from J, the gap between germline ends came to 14 bases. The CDR3 is made up of 16 amino acids.

CDR3 bases: TGTGCCAGCAGCCTACGGACTGACACTGAAGCTTTCTTT. Translating gives CASSLRTDTEAFF. The chain has TRBV7-2 and TRBJ1-1, with D hard to call. The CDR3 has 13 amino acids. The V end lost 5 bases, the J end lost 3 bases, and 10 bases lay between the germline ends. Germline CDR1 reads SGHTA; CDR2 reads FQGNSA.

The chain links TRBV29-1 to TRBJ2-3, with 11 bases identical to TRBD2. V shed 3 bases and J 5 bases; nucleotides not matched to a gene: 7. The CDR3 spans 15 residues. Per the germline V gene, CDR1 is SQVTM and CDR2 is ANQGSEA. CDR3 bases: TGCAGCGTTGAGGTAGCGGGGGGGCATCGAGATACGCAGTATTTT. Its translation is CSVEVAGGHRDTQYF.

CDR3 protein: CASSYSTQENTEAFF. The CDR3 DNA sequence: TGTGCCAGCAGTTACTCGACACAGGAGAACACTGAAGCTTTCTTT. V usage is TRBV6-5 and J usage is TRBJ1-1; tentatively, D is TRBD1 (5 bases). CDR1 MNHEY and CDR2 SVGAGI come from the germline V gene. Trimming took 0 bases from V and 1 from J, leaving 9 bases between them. This CDR3 is built from 15 residues.

The chain has TRBV5-1 and TRBJ2-1; weak D call: TRBD2 (6 bases). The CDR3 has 15 residues. The V end was cut by 4 bases, the J end by 0 bases, with 11 bases between. The germline V gene encodes CDR1 SGHRS and CDR2 YFSETQ. In DNA form, the CDR3 reads TGCGCCAGCAGCAGCGGGTTGAGCTCCTACAATGAGCAGTTCTTC. Translating gives CASSSGLSSYNEQFF.

The rearrangement links TRBV7-9 to TRBJ1-1; no clear D. Trimming shortened V by 5 bases and J by 2 bases, and 21 bases separated the two germline ends. The CDR3 loop spans 17 amino acids. Germline CDR1 and CDR2: SEHNR and FQNEAQ (reference sequence). The CDR3: CASSLVSGRGLNTEAFF. In DNA, the CDR3 is TGTGCCAGCAGCCTAGTGAGTGGCCGGGGTTTAAACACTGAAGCTTTCTTT.

V is TRBV19 and J is TRBJ1-5; D gene uncertain. The CDR3 contains 13 residues. CDR1 is LNHDA and CDR2 is SQIVND in the germline V gene (reference sequence). V was shortened by 6 bases and J by 2 bases, with 8 bases between the two germline ends. This CDR3 reads CASRAVGNQPQHF. The DNA of the CDR3 is TGTGCCAGTAGGGCGGTGGGCAATCAGCCCCAGCATTTT.

CDR3 sequence reads: CASSYSSRGPSPLHF. CDR3 bases: TGTGCCAGCAGTTACTCATCCAGGGGGCCCTCACCCCTCCACTTT. The V call is TRBV6-6, the J call TRBJ1-6, with 8 bases lining up with TRBD1. The V and J ends lost 0 bases and 10 bases, in that order; junction bases with no gene match: 5. The CDR3 has 15 residues. CDR1 and CDR2 from the germline V gene are MNHNY and SVGAGI (reference sequence).

V and J are TRBV5-1 and TRBJ2-1; maybe TRBD2 (5 bases). CDR1 is SGHRS, CDR2 YFSETQ, per germline. CDR3 length: 17 residues. Trimming shortened V by 0 bases and J by 0 bases, and 13 bases separated the two germline ends. The DNA for the CDR3 is TGCGCCAGCAGCTTGGCCTTAGGTGGGAGCTCCTACAATGAGCAGTTCTTC. Encoded protein: CASSLALGGSSYNEQFF.

V is TRBV4-1 and J is TRBJ2-5; 7 nucleotides align to TRBD2. The ends lost 4 bases at V and 4 bases at J; junction bases unmatched: 6. The germline CDR1 and CDR2 sequences are MGHRA and YSYEKL. The CDR3 covers 14 residues. The CDR3 loop is CASSRSGVGETQYF. The CDR3 region has the DNA TGCGCCAGCAGCCGGAGCGGGGTAGGAGAGACCCAGTACTTC.

This chain joins TRBV9 and TRBJ2-5; 15 nucleotides match TRBD2. The trim removed 1 base at V and 3 bases at J, leaving 1 base unmatched. The CDR3 totals 16 residues. Germline CDR1 SGDLS, CDR2 YYNGEE. The DNA of the CDR3 is TGTGCCAGCAGCGTACGGACTAGCGGGGGGGAAGAGACCCAGTACTTC. Translation: CASSVRTSGGEETQYF.

The chain is built from TRBV9 and TRBJ1-2, with 7 nucleotides matching TRBD1. V lost 3 bases and J lost 6; bases outside the gene matches: 5. This CDR3 is 13 amino acids long. The germline V gene encodes CDR1 SGDLS and CDR2 YYNGEE. CDR3 amino acids: CASSAQGRDGYTF. Written as DNA, the CDR3 is TGTGCCAGCAGCGCACAGGGGCGGGATGGCTACACCTTC.

The rearrangement links TRBV19 to TRBJ1-4; possible D gene TRBD1, 6 bases. This CDR3 has 14 amino acids. Looked up from germline, CDR1 is LNHDA and CDR2 is SQIVND (reference sequence). Trimming pared 5 bases from V and 2 bases from J, leaving 9 bases between. For the CDR3, the DNA is TGTGCCAGTAGTTGGGGGCAGACTAATGAAAAACTGTTTTTT. Residues: CASSWGQTNEKLFF.

The rearrangement links TRBV20-1 to TRBJ2-1; 9 bases fit TRBD2. The V gene end was trimmed by 3 bases and the J gene end by 10 bases; junction bases not matched to a gene: 10. Germline CDR1 is DFQATT and CDR2 is SNEGSKA (reference sequence). The CDR3 has 14 amino acids. Written as DNA, the CDR3 is TGCAGTGCTAGTTCGCCTAGCGGGGAGCAAGAGCAGTTCTTC. This translates into CSASSPSGEQEQFF.

The chain carries TRBV6-5 and TRBJ2-2, with TRBD1 matching 9 bases. The CDR3 is 15 residues long. V lost 5 bases and J lost 5; bases outside the gene matches: 6. Germline CDR1 reads MNHEY; CDR2 reads SVGAGI. The CDR3 is CASSRQGGRTGELFF. The CDR3 coding sequence is TGTGCCAGCAGTCGACAGGGGGGTCGGACCGGGGAGCTGTTTTTT.

The gene calls are TRBV25-1 and TRBJ1-6; D might be TRBD1 (6 bases). The germline V gene encodes CDR1 MGHDK and CDR2 SYGVNS. This CDR3 is 13 amino acids long. V gave up 5 bases and J gave up 7 bases, with 9 bases separating them. In DNA, the CDR3 is TGTGCCAGCAGTCGGGGACACAATTCACCCCTCCACTTT. Translation gives CASSRGHNSPLHF.

This clone was picked up a small number of times. The chain has TRBV28 and TRBJ1-5; D remains unclear. The V end was cut by 5 bases, the J end by 2 bases, with 13 bases between. CDR1 and CDR2 (germline): MDHEN, SYDVKM. This CDR3 is built from 15 residues. CDR3 residues: CASSTLGLGNQPQHF. CDR3 coding DNA: TGTGCCAGCAGTACCCTAGGTTTGGGCAATCAGCCCCAGCATTTT.

The chain recombines TRBV18 with TRBJ1-1; D unresolved. CDR1 is KGHSH, CDR2 LQKENI, per germline. V was trimmed by 4 bases and J by 1 base, leaving 10 bases between them. There are 14 residues in the CDR3. The CDR3 DNA reads TGTGCCAGCTCACAAATCCCAGAGAACACTGAAGCTTTCTTT. Translation: CASSQIPENTEAFF.

This clone was found once. The genes are TRBV3-1 (or the pseudogene TRBV3-2) and TRBJ1-1; tentatively, D is TRBD1 (6 bases). The CDR3 is 17 residues long. Trimming shortened V by 4 bases and J by 1 base, and 19 bases separated the two germline ends. CDR1 is LGHDT and CDR2 is YNNKEL in the germline V gene (reference sequence). The DNA of the CDR3 is TGTGCCAGCAGCCCGCGGGCGGGGGCCTGGGGGAACACTGAAGCTTTCTTT. It is translated as CASSPRAGAWGNTEAFF.

V gene TRBV5-6 combines with J gene TRBJ2-3; 10 bases align to TRBD2. CDR3 length: 15 amino acids. CDR1 is SGHDT and CDR2 is YYEEEE in the germline V gene. J gave up 0 bases and V 4 bases, and 2 bases lay outside the gene matches. CDR3 protein: CASSKAGGSTDTQYF. The DNA for the CDR3 is TGTGCCAGCAGCAAAGCGGGGGGGAGCACAGATACGCAGTATTTT. The variable domain in full, with the rest retrieved from reference TRBV5-6 and TRBJ2-3, is DAGVTQSPTHLIKTRGQQVTLRCSPKSGHDTVSWYQQALGQGPQFIFQYYEEEERQRGNFPDRFSGHQFPNYSSELNVNALLLGDSALYLCASSKAGGSTDTQYFGPGTRLTVL.